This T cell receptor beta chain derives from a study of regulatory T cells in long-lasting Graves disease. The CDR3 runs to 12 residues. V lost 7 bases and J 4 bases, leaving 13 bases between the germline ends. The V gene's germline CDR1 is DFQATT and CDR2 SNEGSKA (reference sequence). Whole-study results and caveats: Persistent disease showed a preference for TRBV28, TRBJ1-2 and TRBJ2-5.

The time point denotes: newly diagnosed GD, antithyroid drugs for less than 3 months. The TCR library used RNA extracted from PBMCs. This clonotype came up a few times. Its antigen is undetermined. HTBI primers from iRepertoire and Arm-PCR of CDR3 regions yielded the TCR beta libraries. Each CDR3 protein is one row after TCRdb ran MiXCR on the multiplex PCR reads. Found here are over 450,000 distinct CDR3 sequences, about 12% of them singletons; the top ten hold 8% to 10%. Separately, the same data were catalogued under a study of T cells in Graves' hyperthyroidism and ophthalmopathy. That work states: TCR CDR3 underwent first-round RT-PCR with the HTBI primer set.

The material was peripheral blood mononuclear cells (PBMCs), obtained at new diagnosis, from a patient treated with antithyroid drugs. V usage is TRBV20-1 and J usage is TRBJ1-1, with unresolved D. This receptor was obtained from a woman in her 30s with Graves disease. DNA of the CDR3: TGCAGTGTACCAGACGTAGGCACTGAAGCTTTCTTT. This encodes CSVPDVGTEAFF.